These 8 T cell receptor beta chains came from one sample sequenced in a study of shared clonotypes between healthy human individuals. Clones were sequenced by immunoSEQ multiplex PCR, and TCRdb holds only the in-frame ones, with some missing. In the table there are roughly 2,500,000 clones, 93% of which are singletons. The sequenced sample was naive CD4+ T cells from PBMCs. Subset described: CD45RA+ positively selected. Receptor source: a man younger than 35 in good health. Some clones in this sample may be carry-over from other donors' samples.

The chain joins TRBV2 to TRBJ1-2, with D possibly TRBD1 on 6 matching bases. CDR1 SNHLY and CDR2 FYNNEI come from the germline V gene. This CDR3 is built from 16 residues. Trimming cost V 4 bases and J 5 bases, with 20 bases left between them. The CDR3: CASSGGITQRGYGYTF. CDR3 sequence (DNA): TGTGCCAGCAGTGGCGGGATAACCCAGAGGGGGTATGGCTACACCTTC. The variable domain in full, with the rest retrieved from reference TRBV2 and TRBJ1-2, is EPEVTQTPSHQVTQMGQEVILRCVPISNHLYFYWYRQILGQKVEFLVSFYNNEISEKSEIFDDQFSVERPDGSNFTLKIRSTKLEDSAMYFCASSGGITQRGYGYTFGSGTRLTVV.

This rearrangement joins TRBV7-3 to TRBJ2-5; unclear D gene. The CDR3 contains 13 residues. Trimming took off 1 base at V and 5 bases at J, with 8 bases between the two ends. Germline assignment: CDR1 SGHTA and CDR2 FQGTGA. The CDR3 DNA reads TGTGCCAGCAGCTTAAAGCGCCGGGAGACCCAGTACTTC. It translates to CASSLKRRETQYF.

The J gene is TRBJ2-7, the V gene TRBV9, with 10 bases aligning to TRBD2. V dropped 7 bases and J dropped 7; count of bases not matched to a gene: 11. Looked up from germline, CDR1 is SGDLS and CDR2 is YYNGEE. The CDR3 consists of 14 residues. The CDR3 loop reads CASALAGVSSEQYF. Written as DNA, the CDR3 is TGTGCCAGCGCCCTAGCGGGAGTGTCTAGTGAGCAGTACTTC.

J is TRBJ2-2 and V is TRBV10-3; 11 nucleotides match TRBD1. This CDR3 contains 16 residues. CDR1 ENHRY and CDR2 SYGVKD come from the germline V gene. Unmatched junction bases numbered 6, after V lost 6 bases and J lost 3 bases. The CDR3 region is CAIRGTGGRDTGELFF. CDR3 sequence (DNA): TGTGCCATCAGGGGGACAGGGGGTAGGGACACCGGGGAGCTGTTTTTT.

The chain employs TRBV18 and TRBJ1-3, with TRBD1 matching 7 bases. The CDR3 is 16 residues long. Germline trimming cut 5 bases from V and 0 bases from J; bases unmatched to any gene: 7. CDR1 is KGHSH, CDR2 LQKENI, per germline. CDR3 DNA sequence: TGTGCCAGCTCAGCTGGACAGGCCGTCTCTGGAAACACCATATATTTT. Protein sequence: CASSAGQAVSGNTIYF.

The V and J genes are TRBV7-9 and TRBJ2-5; 7 nucleotides agree with TRBD1. The CDR3 sequence is 14 residues long. V was clipped by 7 bases and J by 5 bases; unmatched bases: 10. Germline-derived CDR1 and CDR2 are SEHNR and FQNEAQ (reference sequence). The CDR3 region is CASNPAGGSETQYF. CDR3 coding DNA: TGTGCCAGCAACCCCGCAGGGGGTAGTGAGACCCAGTACTTC.

V and J are TRBV28 and TRBJ2-1; 9 bases line up with TRBD2. Per germline, CDR1 MDHEN and CDR2 SYDVKM. With V trimmed by 7 bases and J by 5 bases, 18 bases remained unmatched. This CDR3 contains 18 residues. The CDR3 loop is CASIPPHLTSGRNNEQFF. The CDR3 DNA reads TGTGCCAGCATTCCACCCCATCTCACCAGCGGGAGGAACAATGAGCAGTTCTTC.

This clone was recorded a few times. This chain links TRBV4-3 with TRBJ1-5; a weak D match, TRBD1 (5 bases). Germline assignment: CDR1 LGHNA and CDR2 YSLEER. CDR3 length: 15 amino acids. V was cut by 0 bases and J by 0 bases, with 6 bases left in between. The CDR3 protein is CASSQDGGSNQPQHF. In DNA, the CDR3 is TGCGCCAGCAGCCAAGATGGGGGTAGCAATCAGCCCCAGCATTTT.